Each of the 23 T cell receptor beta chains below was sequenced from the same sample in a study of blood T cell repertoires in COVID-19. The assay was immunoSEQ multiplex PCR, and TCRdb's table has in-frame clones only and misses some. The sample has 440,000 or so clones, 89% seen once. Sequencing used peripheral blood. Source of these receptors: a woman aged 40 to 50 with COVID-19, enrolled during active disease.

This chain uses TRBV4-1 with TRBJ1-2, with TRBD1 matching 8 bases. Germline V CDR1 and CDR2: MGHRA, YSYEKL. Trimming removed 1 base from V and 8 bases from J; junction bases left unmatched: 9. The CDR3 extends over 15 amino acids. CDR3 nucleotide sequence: TGCGCCAGCAGCCAAGCACCCGGACAGGGAAACGGCTACACCTTC. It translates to CASSQAPGQGNGYTF.

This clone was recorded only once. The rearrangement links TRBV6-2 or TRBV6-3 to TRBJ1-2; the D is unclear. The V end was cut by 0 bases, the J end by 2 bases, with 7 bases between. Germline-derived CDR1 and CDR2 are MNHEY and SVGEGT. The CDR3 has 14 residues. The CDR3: CASSYSALNYGYTF. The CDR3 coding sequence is TGTGCCAGCAGTTACTCGGCCCTGAACTATGGCTACACCTTC.

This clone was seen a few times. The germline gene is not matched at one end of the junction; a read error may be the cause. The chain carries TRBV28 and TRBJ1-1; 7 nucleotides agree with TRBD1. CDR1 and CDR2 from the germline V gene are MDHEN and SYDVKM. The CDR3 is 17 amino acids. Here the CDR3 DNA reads TGTGCCAGCAGTCATAGACGGACAGGTCCCCGGAACGCTGAAGCTTTCTTT. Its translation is CASSHRRTGPRNAEAFF.

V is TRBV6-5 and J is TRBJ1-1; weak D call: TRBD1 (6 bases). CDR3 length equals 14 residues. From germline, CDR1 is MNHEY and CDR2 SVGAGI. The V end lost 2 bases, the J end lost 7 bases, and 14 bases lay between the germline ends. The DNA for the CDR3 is TGTGCCAGCAGTTACGGGACAAGGAATGGTGAAGCTTTCTTT. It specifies CASSYGTRNGEAFF.

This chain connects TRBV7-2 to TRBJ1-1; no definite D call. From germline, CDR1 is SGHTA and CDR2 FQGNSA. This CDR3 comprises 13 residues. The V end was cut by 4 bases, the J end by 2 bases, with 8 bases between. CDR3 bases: TGTGCCAGCAGCTCCCAGGTCAACACTGAAGCTTTCTTT. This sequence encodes CASSSQVNTEAFF.

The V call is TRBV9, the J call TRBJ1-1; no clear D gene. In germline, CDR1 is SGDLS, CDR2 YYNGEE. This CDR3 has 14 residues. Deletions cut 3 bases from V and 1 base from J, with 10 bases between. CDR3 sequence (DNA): TGTGCCAGCAGCGCTCGAGATGGGAACACTGAAGCTTTCTTT. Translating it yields CASSARDGNTEAFF.

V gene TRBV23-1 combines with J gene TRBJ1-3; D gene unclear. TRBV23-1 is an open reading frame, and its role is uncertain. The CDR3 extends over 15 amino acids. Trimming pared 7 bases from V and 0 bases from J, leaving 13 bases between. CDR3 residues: CASTPPRRSGNTIYF. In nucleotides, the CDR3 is TGCGCCAGCACCCCTCCGCGCCGCTCTGGAAACACCATATATTTT.

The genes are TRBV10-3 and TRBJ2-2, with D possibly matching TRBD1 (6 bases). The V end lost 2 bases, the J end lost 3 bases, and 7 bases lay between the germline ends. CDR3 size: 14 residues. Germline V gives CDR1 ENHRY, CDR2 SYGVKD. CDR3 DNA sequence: TGTGCCATCAGTGAGGGACAGTACACCGGGGAGCTGTTTTTT. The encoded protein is CAISEGQYTGELFF.

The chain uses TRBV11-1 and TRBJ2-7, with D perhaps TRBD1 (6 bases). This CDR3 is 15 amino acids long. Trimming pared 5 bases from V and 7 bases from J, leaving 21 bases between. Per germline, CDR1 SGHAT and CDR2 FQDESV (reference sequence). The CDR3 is CASSAHRVEVGEQYF. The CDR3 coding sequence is TGTGCCAGCAGCGCCCACAGGGTTGAAGTAGGGGAGCAGTACTTC.

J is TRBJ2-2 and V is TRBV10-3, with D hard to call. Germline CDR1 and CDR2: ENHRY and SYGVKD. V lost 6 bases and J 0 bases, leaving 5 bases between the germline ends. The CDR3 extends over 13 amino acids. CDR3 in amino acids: CAISSPNTGELFF. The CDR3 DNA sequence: TGTGCCATCAGCTCTCCGAACACCGGGGAGCTGTTTTTT.

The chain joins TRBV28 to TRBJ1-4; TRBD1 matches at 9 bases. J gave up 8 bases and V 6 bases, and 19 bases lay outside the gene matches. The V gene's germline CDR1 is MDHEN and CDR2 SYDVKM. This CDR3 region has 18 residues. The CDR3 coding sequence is TGTGCCAGCAGGGGTGCCGGGACAGGGCGCGCCGTTACGGAAAAACTGTTTTTT. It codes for CASRGAGTGRAVTEKLFF.

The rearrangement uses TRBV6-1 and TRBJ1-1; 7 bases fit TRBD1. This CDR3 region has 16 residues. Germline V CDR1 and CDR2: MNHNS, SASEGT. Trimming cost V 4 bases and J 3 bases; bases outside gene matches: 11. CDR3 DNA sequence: TGTGCCAGCAGTGTCGGGCAACAGGGGACGGACACTGAAGCTTTCTTT. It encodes CASSVGQQGTDTEAFF.

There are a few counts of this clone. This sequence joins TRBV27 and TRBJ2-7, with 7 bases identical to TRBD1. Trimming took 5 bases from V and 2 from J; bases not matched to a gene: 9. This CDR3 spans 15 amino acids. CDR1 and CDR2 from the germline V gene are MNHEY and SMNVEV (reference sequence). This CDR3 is CASSERDSWAYEQYF. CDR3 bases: TGTGCCAGCAGTGAAAGGGACAGTTGGGCCTACGAGCAGTACTTC.

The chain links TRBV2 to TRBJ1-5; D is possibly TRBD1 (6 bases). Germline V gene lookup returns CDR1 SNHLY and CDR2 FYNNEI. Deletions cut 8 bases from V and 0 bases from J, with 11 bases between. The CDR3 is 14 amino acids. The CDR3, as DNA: TGTGCCAGCGTCGGGACACGTAGCAATCAGCCCCAGCATTTT. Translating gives CASVGTRSNQPQHF.

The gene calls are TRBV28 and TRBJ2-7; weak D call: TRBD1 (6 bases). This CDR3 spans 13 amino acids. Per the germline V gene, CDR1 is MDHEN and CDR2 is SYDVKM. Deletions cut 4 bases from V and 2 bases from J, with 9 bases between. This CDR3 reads CASSSRGPYEQYF. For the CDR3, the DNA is TGTGCCAGCAGTTCCAGGGGCCCCTACGAGCAGTACTTC. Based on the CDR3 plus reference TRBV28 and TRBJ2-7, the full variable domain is DVKVTQSSRYLVKRTGEKVFLECVQDMDHENMFWYRQDPGLGLRLIYFSYDVKMKEKGDIPEGYSVSREKKERFSLILESASTNQTSMYLCASSSRGPYEQYFGPGTRLTVT.

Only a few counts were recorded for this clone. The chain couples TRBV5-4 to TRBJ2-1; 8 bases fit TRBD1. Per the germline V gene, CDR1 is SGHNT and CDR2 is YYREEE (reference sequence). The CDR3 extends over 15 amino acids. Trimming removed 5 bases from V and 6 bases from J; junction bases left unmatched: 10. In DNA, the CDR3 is TGTGCCAGCAGTTTCGCCCGGACAGGGTCCAATGAGCAGTTCTTC. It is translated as CASSFARTGSNEQFF.

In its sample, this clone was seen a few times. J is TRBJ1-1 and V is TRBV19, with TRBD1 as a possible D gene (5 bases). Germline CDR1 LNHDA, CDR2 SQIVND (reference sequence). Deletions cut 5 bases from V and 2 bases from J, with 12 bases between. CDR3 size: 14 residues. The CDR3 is CASSLMGGNTEAFF. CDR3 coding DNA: TGTGCCAGTAGTTTAATGGGGGGTAACACTGAAGCTTTCTTT.

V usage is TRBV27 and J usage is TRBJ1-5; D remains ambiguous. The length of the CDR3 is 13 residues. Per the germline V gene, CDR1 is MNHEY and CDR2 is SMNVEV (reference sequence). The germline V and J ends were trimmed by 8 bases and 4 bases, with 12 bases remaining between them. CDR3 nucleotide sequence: TGTGCCAGCGGGGAGTATGGTAATCAGCCCCAGCATTTT. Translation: CASGEYGNQPQHF.

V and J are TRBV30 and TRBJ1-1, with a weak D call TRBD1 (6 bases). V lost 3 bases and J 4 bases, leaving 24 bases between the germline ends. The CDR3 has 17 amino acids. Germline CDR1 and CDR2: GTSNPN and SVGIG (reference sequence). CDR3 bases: TGTGCCTGGAGCGGCACCTCGCCGGGGGCGGGGGTCACTGAAGCTTTCTTT. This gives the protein CAWSGTSPGAGVTEAFF.

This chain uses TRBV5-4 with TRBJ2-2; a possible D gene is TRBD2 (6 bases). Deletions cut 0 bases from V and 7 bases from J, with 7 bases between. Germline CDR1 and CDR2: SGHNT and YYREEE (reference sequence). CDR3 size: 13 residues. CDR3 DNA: TGTGCCAGCAGCTTGGCGGGGGACGGGGAGCTGTTTTTT. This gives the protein CASSLAGDGELFF.

The DNA of the CDR3 is TGTGCCAGCTCACCACCCAGCCAAGAGACCCAGTACTTC. Translating gives CASSPPSQETQYF. The chain carries TRBV18 and TRBJ2-5; D gene unclear. Trimming removed 0 bases at V and 1 base at J, with 3 bases between. CDR1 is KGHSH, CDR2 LQKENI, per germline. The CDR3 has 13 amino acids.

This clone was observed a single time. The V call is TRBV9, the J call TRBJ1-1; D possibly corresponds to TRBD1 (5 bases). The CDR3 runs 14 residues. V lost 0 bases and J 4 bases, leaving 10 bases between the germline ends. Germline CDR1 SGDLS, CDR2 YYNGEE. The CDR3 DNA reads TGTGCCAGCAGCGTAGAAGGGGTAAGCACTGAAGCTTTCTTT. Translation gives CASSVEGVSTEAFF. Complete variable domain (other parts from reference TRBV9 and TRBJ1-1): DSGVTQTPKHLITATGQRVTLRCSPRSGDLSVYWYQQSLDQGLQFLIQYYNGEERAKGNILERFSAQQFPDLHSELNLSSLELGDSALYFCASSVEGVSTEAFFGQGTRLTVV.

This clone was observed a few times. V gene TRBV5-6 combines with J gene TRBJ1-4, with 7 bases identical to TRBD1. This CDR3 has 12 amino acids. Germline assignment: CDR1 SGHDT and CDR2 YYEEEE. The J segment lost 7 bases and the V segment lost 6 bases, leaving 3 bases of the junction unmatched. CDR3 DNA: TGTGCCAGCAAGGGGGCGAGTGAAAAACTGTTTTTT. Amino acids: CASKGASEKLFF.